These 5 T cell receptor beta chains were sequenced from one sample in a study of tumor-infiltrating lymphocytes in primary liver carcinoma. Reverse transcription of about 500 ng total RNA with a constant-region primer produced TCR beta cDNA. Three-round nested multiplex PCR performed with slightly modified ARM-PCR produced the TCR beta libraries. TRBV1-TRBV30 forward primers paired with a C-beta reverse primer drove the first two PCR rounds, about 11 cycles each. MiXCR, run by TCRdb on the multiplex PCR reads, gives a single entry per CDR3 protein. The data show more than 150,000 distinct CDR3 sequences, 60% seen once. Unsorted whole blood supplied the blood RNA, and germline DNA was isolated too. The sample comprised peripheral blood. The receptors derive from a man between 40 and 49 years old with primary liver carcinoma and hepatitis B virus infection.

Turning to this clonotype: This sequence may be a read error, since a much larger clone differs from it by one base. The rearrangement uses TRBV12-3 or TRBV12-4 and TRBJ2-2, with D hard to call. V was clipped by 7 bases and J by 1 base, with 7 bases between them. CDR3 length: 13 residues. CDR3 loop: CASTFQNTGELFF. CDR3 DNA: TGTGCCAGCACTTTTCAGAACACCGGGGAGCTGTTTTTT.

The J gene is TRBJ2-1, the V gene TRBV7-9; the match to TRBD2 covers 11 bases. V lost 1 base, J lost 4 bases, and 9 bases stayed unmatched. This CDR3 comprises 18 residues. Germline CDR1 SEHNR, CDR2 FQNEAQ (reference sequence). The CDR3: CASSLDGATSGIYNEQFF. Here the CDR3 DNA reads TGTGCCAGCAGCTTAGATGGGGCGACTAGCGGGATTTACAATGAGCAGTTCTTC.

Regarding this clonotype: At one boundary the junction diverges from the germline segment, which might be a read error. This chain connects TRBV4-1 to TRBJ2-2, with 7 nucleotides matching TRBD2. This CDR3 spans 14 amino acids. Germline V gene sequence: CDR1 MGHRA, CDR2 YSYEKL. The CDR3 region has the DNA TGTGCCAGCAGTCTGGGACTAAACACCGGGGAGCTGTTTTTT. Translated, it gives CASSLGLNTGELFF.

This clonotype was picked up many times. The CDR3 DNA reads TGCAGCGTTGAAGACAGGACCTATGGCTACACCTTC. Protein sequence: CSVEDRTYGYTF. The genes are TRBV29-1 and TRBJ1-2; the D is unclear. The germline CDR1 and CDR2 sequences are SQVTM and ANQGSEA. The CDR3 has 12 amino acids. V was shortened by 0 bases and J by 4 bases, with 6 bases between the two germline ends.

In this sample, this clonotype turned up many times. At one end the junction does not follow the germline gene, possibly because of a read error. The chain recombines TRBV11-2 with TRBJ1-3; D is unresolved. Germline-derived CDR1 and CDR2 are SGHAT and FQNNGV. The CDR3 has 15 residues. The DNA for the CDR3 is TGTGCCAGCAGCTTAAATAGCGCATCTGGAAACGCCATATATTTT. It encodes CASSLNSASGNAIYF.